Following are 19 T cell receptor beta chains from one sample sequenced in a study of shared clonotypes between healthy human individuals. Sequenced by immunoSEQ multiplex PCR; TCRdb stores in-frame clones only, minus some. The sample lists some 1.5 million clones, roughly 98% occurring once. The sequencing sample was made of naive CD4+ T cells sorted from blood. Sample subset: CD45RA+ positively selected. The receptors come from a man younger than 40 in good health.

The chain links TRBV14 to TRBJ2-1, with D possibly TRBD2 on 5 matching bases. Germline V gene lookup returns CDR1 SGHDN and CDR2 FVKESK. Deletions cut 5 bases from V and 11 bases from J, with 16 bases between. This CDR3 has 13 amino acids. In DNA, the CDR3 is TGTGCCAGCAGCATCAAGATCACGGGGAAGCAGTTCTTC. The encoded protein is CASSIKITGKQFF.

The chain joins TRBV6-1 to TRBJ1-1; 8 positions agree with TRBD1. CDR1 is MNHNS, CDR2 SASEGT, per germline. The ends lost 4 bases at V and 1 base at J; junction bases unmatched: 2. This CDR3 comprises 14 residues. For the CDR3, the DNA is TGTGCCAGCAGTGCGGGACAGGCGAACACTGAAGCTTTCTTT. This gives the protein CASSAGQANTEAFF.

The chain links TRBV5-4 to TRBJ2-1; D remains unclear. The CDR3 is made up of 14 amino acids. Germline-derived CDR1 and CDR2 are SGHNT and YYREEE (reference sequence). Trimming shortened V by 7 bases and J by 1 base, and 12 bases separated the two germline ends. The CDR3, as DNA: TGTGCCAGCCGAAGCCGGTCGTCCTACAATGAGCAGTTCTTC. As protein: CASRSRSSYNEQFF. Together with reference TRBV5-4 and TRBJ2-1, the CDR3 gives the full variable domain: ETGVTQSPTHLIKTRGQQVTLRCSSQSGHNTVSWYQQALGQGPQFIFQYYREEENGRGNFPPRFSGLQFPNYSSELNVNALELDDSALYLCASRSRSSYNEQFFGPGTRLTVL.

The rearrangement uses TRBV4-2 and TRBJ2-7, with 9 nucleotides matching TRBD2. The CDR3 runs to 16 residues. CDR1 and CDR2 (germline): LGHNA, YNFKEQ. V lost 3 bases and J lost 4; bases outside the gene matches: 10. The CDR3 nucleotides read TGTGCCAGCAGCCAGGACGTAGGGACTAGCCAGTACGAGCAGTACTTC. Amino acids: CASSQDVGTSQYEQYF.

The V and J genes are TRBV9 and TRBJ2-3; no clear D gene. Per the germline V gene, CDR1 is SGDLS and CDR2 is YYNGEE. The V gene lost 1 base and the J gene lost 1 base, with 10 bases spanning the gap. CDR3 length: 15 residues. The CDR3 bases are TGTGCCAGCAGCGTATACTGGGCAGGCACAGATACGCAGTATTTT. Translated: CASSVYWAGTDTQYF. The full variable domain, with the rest looked up from reference TRBV9 and TRBJ2-3, is DSGVTQTPKHLITATGQRVTLRCSPRSGDLSVYWYQQSLDQGLQFLIQYYNGEERAKGNILERFSAQQFPDLHSELNLSSLELGDSALYFCASSVYWAGTDTQYFGPGTRLTVL.

CDR3 DNA: TGTGCCAGCAGCTTGAGGCAGAGCTCCTACAATGAGCAGTTCTTC. Translation gives CASSLRQSSYNEQFF. The rearrangement joins TRBV7-2 to TRBJ2-1, with D unresolved. V was cut by 3 bases and J by 0 bases, with 9 bases left in between. The germline CDR1 and CDR2 sequences are SGHTA and FQGNSA. The length of the CDR3 is 15 residues.

The chain combines TRBV9 with TRBJ2-3, with 12 bases lining up with TRBD2. CDR3 length: 16 amino acids. Trimming at V came to 4 bases and at J to 3 bases, leaving 6 bases not matched to a gene. The germline V gene has CDR1 SGDLS and CDR2 YYNGEE. The CDR3 loop is CASSSTSGSLTDTQYF. The DNA for the CDR3 is TGTGCCAGCAGCTCGACTAGCGGGAGTTTGACAGATACGCAGTATTTT.

This sequence joins TRBV6-1 and TRBJ2-2; unclear D gene. V dropped 3 bases and J dropped 4 bases, with 12 bases sitting between them. Germline V gives CDR1 MNHNS, CDR2 SASEGT. The CDR3 loop spans 15 amino acids. The CDR3 loop reads CASSDPNLLTGELFF. In nucleotides, the CDR3 is TGTGCCAGCAGTGACCCGAACCTCCTCACCGGGGAGCTGTTTTTT.

V gene TRBV5-5 combines with J gene TRBJ2-5, with 8 positions matching TRBD2. The J segment lost 7 bases and the V segment lost 4 bases, leaving 3 bases of the junction unmatched. Germline lookup yields CDR1 SGHKS and CDR2 YYEKEE (reference sequence). This CDR3 contains 12 residues. CDR3 region: CASSLRGGTQYF. The DNA of the CDR3 is TGTGCCAGCAGCCTCCGGGGGGGGACCCAGTACTTC.

J is TRBJ2-1 and V is TRBV30; D unclear. Germline V gene sequence: CDR1 GTSNPN, CDR2 SVGIG (reference sequence). The CDR3 runs to 12 residues. Trimming pared 4 bases from V and 4 bases from J, leaving 8 bases between. The CDR3 reads CAWTPMYNEQFF. The CDR3 DNA sequence: TGTGCCTGGACACCGATGTACAATGAGCAGTTCTTC.

This clone was seen only once. Other DNA variants within this sample encode the same CDR3. The chain recombines TRBV6-5 with TRBJ1-5; D is unresolved. The CDR3 consists of 12 residues. Germline V gene data show CDR1 as MNHEY and CDR2 as SVGAGI. Between the trimmed V and J ends, which lost 2 bases and 7 bases, there was a span of 6 bases. The CDR3 DNA reads TGTGCCAGCAGTTACACTGGGCAGCCCCAGCATTTT. Protein product: CASSYTGQPQHF.

The genes are TRBV7-6 and TRBJ1-2, with D unclear. V dropped 1 base and J dropped 7 bases, with 7 bases sitting between them. The CDR3 contains 12 residues. Germline lookup yields CDR1 SGHVS and CDR2 FNYEAQ. The DNA of the CDR3 is TGTGCCAGCAGCTTAGGTGAGGGTGGCTACACCTTC. It encodes CASSLGEGGYTF.

This clone was seen only once. This chain uses TRBV27 with TRBJ1-3; D is undetermined. The CDR3 sequence is 14 residues long. V was cut by 8 bases and J by 0 bases, with 11 bases left in between. The germline V gene has CDR1 MNHEY and CDR2 SMNVEV (reference sequence). The CDR3 nucleotides read TGTGCCAGCTCCTCCTGGGACTCTGGAAACACCATATATTTT. Translating it yields CASSSWDSGNTIYF.

The chain joins TRBV11-2 to TRBJ2-7, with D possibly being TRBD1 (5 bases). This CDR3 is built from 16 residues. V was shortened by 0 bases and J by 3 bases, with 15 bases between the two germline ends. Germline CDR1 SGHAT, CDR2 FQNNGV. The CDR3: CASSLEGAGADYEQYF. CDR3 sequence (DNA): TGTGCCAGCAGCTTAGAAGGGGCTGGAGCTGACTACGAGCAGTACTTC.

CDR3 nucleotides: TGTGCCAGCACCCCGAGCTCCTACGAGCAGTACTTC. Translation: CASTPSSYEQYF. This chain connects TRBV11-2 to TRBJ2-7; no clear D. The V and J ends lost 7 bases and 0 bases respectively, with 7 bases between them. Germline V gene data show CDR1 as SGHAT and CDR2 as FQNNGV. The CDR3 is 12 residues long.

The gene calls are TRBV11-2 and TRBJ2-3; 8 nucleotides align to TRBD2. The CDR3 consists of 16 residues. Losses at the gene ends were 3 bases for V and 2 bases for J; bases not matched to a gene: 7. CDR1 and CDR2 from the germline V gene are SGHAT and FQNNGV. CDR3 loop: CASSFGLARTTDTQYF. In nucleotides, the CDR3 is TGTGCCAGCAGCTTCGGACTAGCCAGAACCACAGATACGCAGTATTTT.

The chain links TRBV10-3 to TRBJ1-1; 9 bases agree with TRBD1. The CDR3 runs 16 residues. The V and J ends lost 4 bases and 5 bases, in that order; junction bases with no gene match: 11. CDR1 ENHRY and CDR2 SYGVKD come from the germline V gene. CDR3 DNA sequence: TGTGCCATCAGTGCACGGGAGGGGACAGGGAAAACTGAAGCTTTCTTT. Translated, it gives CAISAREGTGKTEAFF.

The chain carries TRBV19 and TRBJ2-7; 9 bases match TRBD2. The germline V gene encodes CDR1 LNHDA and CDR2 SQIVND (reference sequence). The CDR3 runs 15 residues. V shed 4 bases and J 6 bases; nucleotides not matched to a gene: 10. The CDR3 sequence: CASSTRSGSLGEQYF. The CDR3 DNA sequence: TGTGCCAGTAGTACACGTAGCGGGAGCCTAGGCGAGCAGTACTTC.

The V gene is TRBV2, the J gene TRBJ2-5, with 10 bases aligning to TRBD1. The junction had 7 bases not matched to a gene; V was cut back by 0 bases and J by 6 bases. Germline V lookup: CDR1 SNHLY, CDR2 FYNNEI. The CDR3 totals 16 residues. As DNA, the CDR3 is TGTGCCAGCAGTGAAGCGCTTCGACAGGGGGCAAAGACCCAGTACTTC. Protein: CASSEALRQGAKTQYF.